This passage covers 13 T cell receptor beta chains from one sample sequenced in a study of T cells after yellow fever vaccination. In TCRdb, the 5' RACE reads were re-called with MiXCR into one record per CDR3 protein. The repertoire holds a few hundred thousand distinct CDR3 sequences, over 4% seen once, with approximately 25% in the top ten. Source: PBMCs, taken 5 days after the yellow fever booster vaccination. Receptors originate from a man aged 18 to 29 who received the YFV17D yellow fever vaccine.

This clonotype was found a few times. The genes are TRBV4-1 and TRBJ2-3, with no clear D. Germline V lookup: CDR1 MGHRA, CDR2 YSYEKL. The CDR3 is 14 amino acids. Trimming removed 3 bases from V and 2 bases from J, with 9 bases in between. The CDR3 nucleotides are TGCGCCAGCAGCCATCCGGACCTCACAGATACGCAGTATTTT. Translation gives CASSHPDLTDTQYF.

This clonotype has just a few counts. V and J are TRBV5-6 and TRBJ2-3; D possibly matches TRBD1 or TRBD2 (5 bases each). V gave up 4 bases and J gave up 8 bases, with 17 bases separating them. The V gene's germline CDR1 is SGHDT and CDR2 YYEEEE. The CDR3 has 14 residues. CDR3 in amino acids: CASSVRRLRGTQYF. The CDR3 DNA sequence: TGTGCCAGCAGCGTACGGCGGTTGAGGGGTACGCAGTATTTT.

The chain employs TRBV6-5 and TRBJ2-1; 9 positions agree with TRBD1. The V gene's germline CDR1 is MNHEY and CDR2 SVGAGI. There are 16 residues in the CDR3. Trimming cost V 7 bases and J 0 bases; bases outside gene matches: 7. CDR3 DNA sequence: TGTGCCAGCATCCCCGGACAGGGGAGCTCCTACAATGAGCAGTTCTTC. Protein sequence: CASIPGQGSSYNEQFF.

This chain connects TRBV5-5 to TRBJ2-5; a weak D match, TRBD2 (5 bases). Between the trimmed V and J ends, which lost 2 bases and 5 bases, there was a span of 10 bases. The length of the CDR3 is 13 residues. CDR1 and CDR2 from the germline V gene are SGHKS and YYEKEE (reference sequence). CDR3 bases: TGTGCCAGCAGCTTTCGAGGGTGGGAGACCCAGTACTTC. This translates into CASSFRGWETQYF.

This clonotype has only a few counts. This chain links TRBV7-9 with TRBJ1-5; D remains unclear. V gave up 5 bases and J gave up 6 bases, with 14 bases separating them. The CDR3 totals 14 residues. Per germline, CDR1 SEHNR and CDR2 FQNEAQ (reference sequence). CDR3 nucleotides: TGTGCCAGCAGCCTCCAGACTGCGGTTCAGCCCCAGCATTTT. This translates into CASSLQTAVQPQHF.

The sample holds a few counts of this clonotype. The rearrangement joins TRBV12-3 or TRBV12-4 to TRBJ2-5, with TRBD2 as a possible D gene (6 bases). The CDR3 runs 13 residues. Trimming left V 8 bases short and J 5 bases short, with 15 bases between. CDR3 loop: CASGYSGGETQYF. The DNA for the CDR3 is TGTGCCAGCGGTTATTCTGGGGGGGAGACCCAGTACTTC.

This clonotype appeared a few times. V is TRBV4-1 and J is TRBJ1-5; no definite D call. Trimming shortened V by 0 bases and J by 7 bases, and 10 bases separated the two germline ends. This CDR3 contains 14 residues. Germline lookup yields CDR1 MGHRA and CDR2 YSYEKL. The CDR3 DNA sequence: TGCGCCAGCAGCCAAGAGGGCACCATACAGCCCCAGCATTTT. Protein sequence: CASSQEGTIQPQHF.

This chain joins TRBV7-8 and TRBJ2-6; no clear D gene. V was cut by 5 bases and J by 0 bases, with 8 bases left in between. The CDR3 contains 15 residues. Germline loops: CDR1 SGHVS, CDR2 FQNEAQ. CDR3 sequence reads: CASSLKISGANVLTF. The CDR3 region has the DNA TGTGCCAGCAGCCTTAAAATCTCTGGGGCCAACGTCCTGACTTTC.

V is TRBV20-1 and J is TRBJ2-1; D possibly matches TRBD1 or TRBD2 (6 bases each). Trimming stripped 6 bases from V and 6 bases from J, with 18 bases between. CDR3 length equals 14 residues. CDR1 and CDR2 from the germline V gene are DFQATT and SNEGSKA (reference sequence). DNA of the CDR3: TGCAGTGCAGACGACAGCGGAGGGGGCAATGAGCAGTTCTTC. Translating it yields CSADDSGGGNEQFF.

This chain links TRBV7-3 with TRBJ2-1; D is uncertain. Per the germline V gene, CDR1 is SGHTA and CDR2 is FQGTGA. This CDR3 has 16 residues. V lost 2 bases, J lost 7 bases, and 18 bases lay in between. CDR3 coding DNA: TGTGCCAGCAGCTTACAACCGGGTAGGCACACAAATGAGCAGTTCTTC. Translating it yields CASSLQPGRHTNEQFF.

This clonotype showed up just a few times. This chain joins TRBV11-2 and TRBJ2-7; D unclear. This CDR3 has 14 residues. Germline CDR1 reads SGHAT; CDR2 reads FQNNGV. Trimming stripped 1 base from V and 2 bases from J, with 9 bases between. The CDR3 nucleotides read TGTGCCAGCAGCTTAGTCGCGATCACCTACGAGCAGTACTTC. Encoded protein: CASSLVAITYEQYF.

This clonotype came up many times. The V gene is TRBV7-7, the J gene TRBJ2-7; D remains unclear. Trimming took off 4 bases at V and 6 bases at J, with 4 bases between the two ends. The CDR3 totals 10 residues. Germline V gene sequence: CDR1 SSHAT, CDR2 FNYEAQ (reference sequence). CDR3 nucleotide sequence: TGTGCCAGCAGCTCCCCCGAGCAGTACTTC. Residues: CASSSPEQYF.

This clonotype was observed at least ten times. J is TRBJ1-2 and V is TRBV5-5; D ambiguous. From germline, CDR1 is SGHKS and CDR2 YYEKEE (reference sequence). Trimming cost V 2 bases and J 3 bases, with 14 bases left between them. This CDR3 region has 15 residues. CDR3 sequence reads: CASSLYSRGDYGYTF. The CDR3 nucleotides read TGTGCCAGCAGCTTATACAGTCGGGGAGACTATGGCTACACCTTC.